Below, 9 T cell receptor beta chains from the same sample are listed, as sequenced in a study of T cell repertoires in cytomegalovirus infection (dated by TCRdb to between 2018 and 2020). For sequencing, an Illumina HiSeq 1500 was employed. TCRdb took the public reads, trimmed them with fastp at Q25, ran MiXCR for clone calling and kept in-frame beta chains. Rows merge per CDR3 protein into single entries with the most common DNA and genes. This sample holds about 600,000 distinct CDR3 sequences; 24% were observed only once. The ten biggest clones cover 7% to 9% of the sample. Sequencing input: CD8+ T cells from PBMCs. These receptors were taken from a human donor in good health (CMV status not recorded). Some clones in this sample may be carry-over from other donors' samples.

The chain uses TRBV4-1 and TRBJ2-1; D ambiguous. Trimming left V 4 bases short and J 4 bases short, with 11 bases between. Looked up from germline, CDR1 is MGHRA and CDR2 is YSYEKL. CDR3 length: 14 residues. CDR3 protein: CASSPGPYYNEQFF. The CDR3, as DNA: TGCGCCAGCAGCCCCGGTCCCTATTACAATGAGCAGTTCTTC.

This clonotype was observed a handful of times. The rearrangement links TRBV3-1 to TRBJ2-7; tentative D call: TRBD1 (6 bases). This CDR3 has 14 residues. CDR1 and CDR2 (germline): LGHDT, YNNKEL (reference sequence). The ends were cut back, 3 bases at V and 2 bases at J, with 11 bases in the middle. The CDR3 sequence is CASSHRDKPYEQYF. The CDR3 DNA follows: TGTGCCAGCAGCCACCGGGACAAACCCTACGAGCAGTACTTC.

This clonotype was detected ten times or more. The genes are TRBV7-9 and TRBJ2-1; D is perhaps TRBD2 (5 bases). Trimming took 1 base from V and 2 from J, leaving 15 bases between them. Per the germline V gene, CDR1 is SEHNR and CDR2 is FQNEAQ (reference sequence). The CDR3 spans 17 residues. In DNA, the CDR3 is TGTGCCAGCAGCTTAGGAGACGGACTGGAGCCCTACAATGAGCAGTTCTTC. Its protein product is CASSLGDGLEPYNEQFF.

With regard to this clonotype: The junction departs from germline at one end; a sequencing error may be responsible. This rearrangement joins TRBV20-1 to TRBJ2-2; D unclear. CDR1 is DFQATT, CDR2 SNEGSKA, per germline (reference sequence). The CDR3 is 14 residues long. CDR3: CGARDDENTGELFF. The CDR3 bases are TGCGGTGCTAGAGATGATGAGAACACCGGGGAGCTGTTTTTT.

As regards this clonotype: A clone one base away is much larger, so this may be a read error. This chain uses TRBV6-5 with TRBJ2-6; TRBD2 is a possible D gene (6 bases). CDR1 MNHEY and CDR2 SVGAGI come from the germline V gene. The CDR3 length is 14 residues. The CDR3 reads CACGGSSGAYVLTF. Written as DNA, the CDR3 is TGTGCCTGCGGAGGGTCCTCTGGGGCCTACGTCCTGACTTTC.

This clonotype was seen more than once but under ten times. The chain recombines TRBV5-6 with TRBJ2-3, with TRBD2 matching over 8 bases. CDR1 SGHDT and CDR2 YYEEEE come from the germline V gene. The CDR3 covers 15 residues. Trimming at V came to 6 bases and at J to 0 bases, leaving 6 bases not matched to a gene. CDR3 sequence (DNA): TGTGCCAGCAACGGGGGGGGTTGGAGCACAGATACGCAGTATTTT. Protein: CASNGGGWSTDTQYF.

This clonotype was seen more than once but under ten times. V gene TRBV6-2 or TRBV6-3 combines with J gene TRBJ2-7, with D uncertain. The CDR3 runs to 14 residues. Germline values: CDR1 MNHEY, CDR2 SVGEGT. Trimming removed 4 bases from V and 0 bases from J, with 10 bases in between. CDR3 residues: CASSSADSSYEQYV. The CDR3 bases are TGTGCCAGCAGTTCCGCGGATAGCTCCTACGAGCAGTACGTC.

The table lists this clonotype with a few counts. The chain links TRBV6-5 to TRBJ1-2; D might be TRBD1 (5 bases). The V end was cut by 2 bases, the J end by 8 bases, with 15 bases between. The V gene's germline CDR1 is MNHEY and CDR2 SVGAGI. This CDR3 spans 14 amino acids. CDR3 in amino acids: CASSYQGPVGGYTF. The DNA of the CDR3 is TGTGCCAGCAGTTACCAGGGCCCCGTGGGGGGCTACACCTTC.

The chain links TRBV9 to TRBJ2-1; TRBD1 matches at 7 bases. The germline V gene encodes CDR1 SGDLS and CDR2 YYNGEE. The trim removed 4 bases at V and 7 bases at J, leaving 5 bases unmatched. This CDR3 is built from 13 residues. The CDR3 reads CASSTMDRNEQFF. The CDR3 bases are TGTGCCAGCAGCACCATGGACAGGAATGAGCAGTTCTTC.